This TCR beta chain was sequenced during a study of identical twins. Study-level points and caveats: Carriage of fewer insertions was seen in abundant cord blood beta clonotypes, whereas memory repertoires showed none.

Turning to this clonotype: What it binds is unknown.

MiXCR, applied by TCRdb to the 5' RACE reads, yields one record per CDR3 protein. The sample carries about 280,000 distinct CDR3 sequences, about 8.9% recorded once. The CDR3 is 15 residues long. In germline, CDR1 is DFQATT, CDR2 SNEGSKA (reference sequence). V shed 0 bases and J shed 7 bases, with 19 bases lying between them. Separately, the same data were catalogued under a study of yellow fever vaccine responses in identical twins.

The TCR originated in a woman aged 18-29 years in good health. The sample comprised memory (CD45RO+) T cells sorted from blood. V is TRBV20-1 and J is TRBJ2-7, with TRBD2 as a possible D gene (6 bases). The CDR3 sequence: CSARDPSGWTREQYF. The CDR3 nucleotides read TGCAGTGCTAGAGATCCAAGCGGGTGGACGCGGGAGCAGTACTTC.